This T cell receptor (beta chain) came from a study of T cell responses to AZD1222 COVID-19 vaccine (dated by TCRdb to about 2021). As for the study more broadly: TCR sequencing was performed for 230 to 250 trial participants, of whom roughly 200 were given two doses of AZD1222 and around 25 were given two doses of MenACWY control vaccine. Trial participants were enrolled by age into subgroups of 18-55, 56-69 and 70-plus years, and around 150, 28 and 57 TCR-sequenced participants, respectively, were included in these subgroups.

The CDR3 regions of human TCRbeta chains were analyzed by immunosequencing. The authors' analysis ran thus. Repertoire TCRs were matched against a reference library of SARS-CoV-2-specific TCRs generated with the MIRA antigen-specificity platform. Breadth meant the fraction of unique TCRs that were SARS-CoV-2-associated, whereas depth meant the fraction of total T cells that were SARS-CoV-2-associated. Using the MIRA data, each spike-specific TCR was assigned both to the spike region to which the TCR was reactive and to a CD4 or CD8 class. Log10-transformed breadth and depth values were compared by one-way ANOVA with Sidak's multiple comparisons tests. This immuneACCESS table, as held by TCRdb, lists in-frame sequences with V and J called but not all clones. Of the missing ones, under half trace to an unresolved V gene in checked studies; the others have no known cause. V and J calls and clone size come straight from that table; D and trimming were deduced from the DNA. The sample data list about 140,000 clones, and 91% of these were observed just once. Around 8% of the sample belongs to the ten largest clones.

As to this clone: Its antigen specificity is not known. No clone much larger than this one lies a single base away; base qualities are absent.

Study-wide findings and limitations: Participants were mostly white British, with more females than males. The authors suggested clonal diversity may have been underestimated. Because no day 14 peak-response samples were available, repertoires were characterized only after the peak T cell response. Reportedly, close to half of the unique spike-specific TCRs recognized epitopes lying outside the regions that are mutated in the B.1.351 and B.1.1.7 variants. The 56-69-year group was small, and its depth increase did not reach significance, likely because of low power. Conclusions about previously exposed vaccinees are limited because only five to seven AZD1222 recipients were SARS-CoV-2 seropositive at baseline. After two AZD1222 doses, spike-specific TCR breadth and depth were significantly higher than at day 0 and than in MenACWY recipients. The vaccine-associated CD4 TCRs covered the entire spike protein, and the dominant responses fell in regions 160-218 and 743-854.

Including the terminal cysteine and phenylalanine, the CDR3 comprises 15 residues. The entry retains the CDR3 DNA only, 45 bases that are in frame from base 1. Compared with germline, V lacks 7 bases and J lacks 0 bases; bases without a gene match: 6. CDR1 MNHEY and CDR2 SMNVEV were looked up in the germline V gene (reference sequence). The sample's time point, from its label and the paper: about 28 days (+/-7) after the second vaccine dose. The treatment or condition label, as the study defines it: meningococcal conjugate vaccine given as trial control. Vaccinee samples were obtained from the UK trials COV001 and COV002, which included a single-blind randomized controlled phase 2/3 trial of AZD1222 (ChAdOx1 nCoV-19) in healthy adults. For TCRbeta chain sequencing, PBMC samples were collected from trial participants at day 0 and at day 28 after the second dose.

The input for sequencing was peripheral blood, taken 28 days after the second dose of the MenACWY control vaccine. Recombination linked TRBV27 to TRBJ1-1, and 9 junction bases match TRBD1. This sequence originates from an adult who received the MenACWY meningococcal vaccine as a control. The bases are TGTGCCAGCATACCGGGACAGGGATTGAACACTGAAGCTTTCTTT. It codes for CASIPGQGLNTEAFF.